This T cell receptor (beta chain) stems from a study of blood T cell repertoires in COVID-19. Germline V gene lookup returns CDR1 SGHTA and CDR2 FQGNSA. This CDR3 is 14 amino acids long. V gave up 5 bases and J gave up 3 bases, with 13 bases separating them. All recovered Cohort 3 donors got two negative PCRs, got clearance, or saw symptom resolution. Original processing notes: The assay estimated nucleated cells by amplifying reference gene primers. The protocol was immunoSEQ multiplex PCR, while the TCRdb copy is restricted to in-frame clones and leaves out a portion. Clone size and the V and J calls come from that table; the DNA yielded D and trimming. There are approximately 320,000 clones in the sample; about 91% occur only once, and 8.5% to 10% lies in the top ten.

Sequencing input: PBMCs or T cells enriched from blood (not recorded which). The chain combines TRBV7-2 with TRBJ1-2, with D maybe TRBD1 (6 bases). The TCR comes from a young woman who had recovered from COVID-19. The DNA of the CDR3 is TGTGCCAGCAGCCCTCGCAGGGGTTACTATGGCTACACCTTC. Encoded protein: CASSPRRGYYGYTF.